This is a list of T cell receptor beta chains from one sample in a study of blood T cell repertoires in COVID-19. Profiled with immunoSEQ multiplex PCR; TCRdb holds only in-frame clones, not every one. The sample holds approximately 200,000 clones, 81% seen once. Material for sequencing was PBMCs or T cells enriched from blood (not recorded which). The source of these receptors is a man between 35 and 55 years old who had recovered from COVID-19. CDR3s include the opening cysteine and the closing phenylalanine or tryptophan.

J gene | V gene | CDR3 protein
TRBJ1-3 | TRBV19 | CASSIRTAGSGNTIYF
TRBJ2-5 | TRBV5-1 | CASSRATSGGHQETQYF
TRBJ2-3 | TRBV13 | CASSLDPGQEADTQYF
TRBJ2-1 | TRBV7-9 | CASSPHSGGQFF
TRBJ1-4 | TRBV7-9 | CASSLWGQEQKLFF
TRBJ1-2 | TRBV11-2 | CASSLEFRQVNYGYTF
TRBJ1-3 | TRBV4-1 | CASSLQGALGNTIYF
TRBJ2-6 | TRBV5-1 | CASSLPPGGTGANVLTF
TRBJ1-2 | TRBV6-5 | CASSYDPSGYNYGYTF
TRBJ2-2 | TRBV5-1 | CASSPGQGAGELFF
TRBJ2-7 | TRBV4-1 | CASSQGRLAGGYEQYF
TRBJ1-3 | TRBV18 | CASSSAGGDGNTIYF
TRBJ2-7 | TRBV5-8 | CASSLGLAETYEQYF
TRBJ2-5 | TRBV7-9 | CASSLGTGFQETQYF
TRBJ2-1 | TRBV24-1 | CATSDPTGQAYNEQFF
TRBJ1-6 | TRBV28 | CASTRAGGNSPLHF
TRBJ2-3 | TRBV14 | CASSQGRGGKYTQYF
TRBJ2-1 | TRBV18 | CASSPDISSYNEQFF
TRBJ2-6 | TRBV5-4 | CASSPWRGLGANVLTF
TRBJ1-1 | TRBV12-3/TRBV12-4 | CASSSQQIEAFF
TRBJ2-1 | TRBV13 | CASSLGTGGTYNEQFF
TRBJ2-5 | TRBV18 | CASSNARERAETQYF
TRBJ2-4 | TRBV2 | CASSLTGWGKNIQYF
TRBJ2-7 | TRBV19 | CASRTSGGTSTYEQYF
TRBJ1-6 | TRBV6-6 | CASSIGRENSPLHF
TRBJ2-7 | TRBV27 | CASRRNVDSGSIHEQYF
TRBJ1-4 | TRBV5-1 | CASSLTVNNEKLFF
TRBJ2-7 | TRBV5-4 | CASSLGLAGAFEQYF
TRBJ2-3 | TRBV6-5 | CASSYSRRGKGDTQYF
TRBJ1-6 | TRBV18 | CASSLDASYNSPLHF
TRBJ1-1 | TRBV2 | CASINRNTEAFF
TRBJ2-2 | TRBV5-4 | CASSLETGGSTGELFF
TRBJ1-6 | TRBV6-1 | CASSEQGMRPLHF
TRBJ1-3 | TRBV25-1 | CASSELGQGANTIYF
TRBJ2-7 | TRBV4-2 | CASSQDRTYEQYF
TRBJ1-2 | TRBV11-2 | CASSSPRGSYGYTF
TRBJ1-2 | TRBV6-5 | CAYAGGFQPGYTF
TRBJ1-2 | TRBV20-1 | CSASVLGRGLDGYTF
TRBJ1-2 | TRBV5-1 | CASTPVGQSYGYTF
TRBJ2-7 | TRBV19 | CASSPVGGSYEQYF